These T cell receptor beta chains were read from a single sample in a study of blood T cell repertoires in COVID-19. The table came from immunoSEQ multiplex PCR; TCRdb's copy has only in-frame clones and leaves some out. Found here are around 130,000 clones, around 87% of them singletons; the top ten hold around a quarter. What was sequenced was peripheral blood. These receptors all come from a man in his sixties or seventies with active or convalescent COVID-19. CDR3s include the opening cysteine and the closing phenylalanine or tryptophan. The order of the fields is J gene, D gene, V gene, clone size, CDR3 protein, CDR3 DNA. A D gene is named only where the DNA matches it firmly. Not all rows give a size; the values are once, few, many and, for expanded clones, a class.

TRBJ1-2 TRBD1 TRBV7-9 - CASSSGTGGRYGYTF TGTGCCAGCAGCTCCGGGACAGGGGGAAGATATGGCTACACCTTC
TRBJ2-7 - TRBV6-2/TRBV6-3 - CASSSTAGSEQYF TGTGCCAGCAGTTCCACGGCAGGGTCCGAGCAGTACTTC
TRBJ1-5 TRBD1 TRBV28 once CASRGGQTGNQPQHF TGTGCCAGCAGGGGGGGACAGACCGGCAATCAGCCCCAGCATTTT
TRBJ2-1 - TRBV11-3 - CASSAGQYNEQFF TGTGCCAGCAGCGCGGGACAGTACAATGAGCAGTTCTTC
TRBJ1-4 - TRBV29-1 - CSVGGFGEKLFF TGCAGCGTTGGTGGGTTCGGGGAAAAACTGTTTTTT
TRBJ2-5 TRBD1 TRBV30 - CAWSSGGQGTETQYF TGTGCCTGGAGTTCCGGGGGACAGGGGACGGAGACCCAGTACTTC
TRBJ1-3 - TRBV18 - CASSPNGGRQTGNTIYF TGTGCCAGCTCACCCAACGGAGGACGGCAAACTGGAAACACCATATATTTT
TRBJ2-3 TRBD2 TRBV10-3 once CAISGGSGGTDTQYF TGTGCCATCAGTGGCGGGAGCGGTGGCACAGATACGCAGTATTTT
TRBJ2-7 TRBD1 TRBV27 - CASKGQGSDEQYF TGTGCCAGCAAGGGACAGGGGAGCGACGAGCAGTACTTC
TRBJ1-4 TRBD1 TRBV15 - CATSPRHRGVRSTNEKLFF TGTGCCACCAGCCCCCGCCACAGGGGTGTCCGGTCAACTAATGAAAAACTGTTTTTT
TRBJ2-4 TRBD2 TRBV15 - CATSRDTPSSGGSKNIQYF TGTGCCACCAGCAGAGATACCCCTTCTTCGGGAGGGTCCAAAAACATTCAGTACTTC
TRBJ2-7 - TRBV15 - CATSRAGDSYEQYF TGTGCCACCAGCAGGGCAGGGGACTCCTACGAGCAGTACTTC
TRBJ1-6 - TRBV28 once CASGPPRAPLHF TGTGCCAGCGGCCCTCCGAGGGCCCCCCTCCACTTT
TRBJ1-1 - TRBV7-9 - CASSLSQNTEAFF TGTGCCAGCAGCTTAAGCCAGAACACTGAAGCTTTCTTT
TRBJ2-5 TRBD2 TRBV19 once CASSRTSGSWETQYF TGTGCCAGTTCCCGGACTAGCGGGAGCTGGGAGACCCAGTACTTC
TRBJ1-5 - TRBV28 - CASSLEPRTLLQGSFYQPQHF TGTGCCAGCAGCCTCGAACCCCGGACCCTGTTGCAGGGCTCATTCTATCAGCCCCAGCATTTT
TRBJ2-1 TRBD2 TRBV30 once CAWSVWASGSHEQFF TGTGCCTGGAGTGTTTGGGCTAGCGGGAGTCATGAGCAGTTCTTC
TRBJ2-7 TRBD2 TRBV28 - CASTAGGHYEQYF TGTGCCAGCACCGCGGGGGGCCACTACGAGCAGTACTTC
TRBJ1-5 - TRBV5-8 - CASSPGILDQPQHF TGTGCCAGCAGCCCCGGGATATTGGACCAGCCCCAGCATTTT
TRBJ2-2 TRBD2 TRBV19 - CASSAGLAETNTGELFF TGTGCCAGTAGTGCGGGACTAGCGGAGACGAACACCGGGGAGCTGTTTTTT
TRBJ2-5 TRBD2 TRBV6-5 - CATILLAGGFETQYF TGTGCCACCATTCTGCTAGCGGGAGGATTCGAGACCCAGTACTTC
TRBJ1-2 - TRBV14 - CASSPGLPYGYTF TGTGCCAGCAGCCCGGGACTGCCCTATGGCTACACCTTC
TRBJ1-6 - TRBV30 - CAWTRRDPPLHF TGTGCCTGGACGCGGAGGGACCCACCCCTCCACTTT